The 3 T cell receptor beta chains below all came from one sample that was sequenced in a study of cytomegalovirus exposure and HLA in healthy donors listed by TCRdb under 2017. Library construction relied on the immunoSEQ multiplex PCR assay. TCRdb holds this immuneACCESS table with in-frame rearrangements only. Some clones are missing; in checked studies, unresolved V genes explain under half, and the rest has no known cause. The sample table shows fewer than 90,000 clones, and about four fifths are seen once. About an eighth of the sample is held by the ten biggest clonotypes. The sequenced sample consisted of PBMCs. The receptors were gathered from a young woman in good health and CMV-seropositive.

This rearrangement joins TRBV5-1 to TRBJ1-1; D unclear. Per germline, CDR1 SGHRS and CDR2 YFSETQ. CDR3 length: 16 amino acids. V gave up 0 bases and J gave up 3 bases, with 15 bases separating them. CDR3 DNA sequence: TGCGCCAGCAGCTTGGCCCGAAAACAGACCGACACTGAAGCTTTCTTT. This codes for CASSLARKQTDTEAFF.

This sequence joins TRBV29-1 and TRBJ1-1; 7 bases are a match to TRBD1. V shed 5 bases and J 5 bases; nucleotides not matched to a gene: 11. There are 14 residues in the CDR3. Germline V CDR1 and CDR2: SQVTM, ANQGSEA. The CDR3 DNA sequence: TGCAGCGTTCTTATCCGACAGGGCGGTACTGAAGCTTTCTTT. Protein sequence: CSVLIRQGGTEAFF.

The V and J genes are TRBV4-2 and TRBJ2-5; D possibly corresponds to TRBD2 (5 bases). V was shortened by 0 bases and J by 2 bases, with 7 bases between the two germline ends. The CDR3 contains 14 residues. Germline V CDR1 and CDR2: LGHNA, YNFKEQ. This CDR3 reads CASSQDTRQETQYF. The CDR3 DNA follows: TGTGCCAGCAGCCAAGATACTAGGCAAGAGACCCAGTACTTC.